The sequence of this TCR beta chain was determined in a study of T cells after yellow fever vaccination. Across the whole study: Fractions of limited cellularity were prepared by means of SMART-Seq v4 Ultra Low Input.

CDR1 KGHDR and CDR2 SFDVKD come from the germline V gene. Trimming cost V 3 bases and J 3 bases, with 11 bases left between them. CDR3 size: 15 residues. Template switching with 5'RACE generated the TCR cDNA and added a universal primer site and UMIs. Via MiXCR, TCRdb re-called the 5' RACE reads, giving one row per CDR3 protein. This sample has some 500,000 distinct CDR3 sequences, with about 13% found just once. The receptor's source is a man aged 25 to 40 who received the YFV17D yellow fever vaccine. The sample consisted of PBMCs, taken on the day of the yellow fever booster vaccination. This sequence joins TRBV24-1 and TRBJ2-1; TRBD1 might be the D (6 bases). The CDR3 here is CATSDPGTNYNEQFF. CDR3 DNA sequence: TGTGCCACCAGTGATCCCGGGACAAACTACAATGAGCAGTTCTTC.